This T cell receptor (beta chain) was recorded in a study of cytomegalovirus exposure and HLA in healthy donors. Use of 60 Vbeta and 13 Jbeta primers characterized the PCR. Generated by immunoSEQ multiplex PCR, the TCRdb table keeps only in-frame clones and is missing some. The listing contains tens of thousands of clones. V gave up 5 bases and J gave up 9 bases, with 11 bases separating them. The CDR3 sequence is 12 residues long. Germline CDR1 reads LNHDA; CDR2 reads SQIVND (reference sequence). The specimen was PBMCs. The V and J genes are TRBV19 and TRBJ2-1; D is unresolved. The receptor was isolated from a woman aged 25 to 39 in good health and CMV-seronegative. CDR3 sequence (DNA): TGTGCCAGTAGTTTCTTGAGGAGTGAGCAGTTCTTC. Protein product: CASSFLRSEQFF.